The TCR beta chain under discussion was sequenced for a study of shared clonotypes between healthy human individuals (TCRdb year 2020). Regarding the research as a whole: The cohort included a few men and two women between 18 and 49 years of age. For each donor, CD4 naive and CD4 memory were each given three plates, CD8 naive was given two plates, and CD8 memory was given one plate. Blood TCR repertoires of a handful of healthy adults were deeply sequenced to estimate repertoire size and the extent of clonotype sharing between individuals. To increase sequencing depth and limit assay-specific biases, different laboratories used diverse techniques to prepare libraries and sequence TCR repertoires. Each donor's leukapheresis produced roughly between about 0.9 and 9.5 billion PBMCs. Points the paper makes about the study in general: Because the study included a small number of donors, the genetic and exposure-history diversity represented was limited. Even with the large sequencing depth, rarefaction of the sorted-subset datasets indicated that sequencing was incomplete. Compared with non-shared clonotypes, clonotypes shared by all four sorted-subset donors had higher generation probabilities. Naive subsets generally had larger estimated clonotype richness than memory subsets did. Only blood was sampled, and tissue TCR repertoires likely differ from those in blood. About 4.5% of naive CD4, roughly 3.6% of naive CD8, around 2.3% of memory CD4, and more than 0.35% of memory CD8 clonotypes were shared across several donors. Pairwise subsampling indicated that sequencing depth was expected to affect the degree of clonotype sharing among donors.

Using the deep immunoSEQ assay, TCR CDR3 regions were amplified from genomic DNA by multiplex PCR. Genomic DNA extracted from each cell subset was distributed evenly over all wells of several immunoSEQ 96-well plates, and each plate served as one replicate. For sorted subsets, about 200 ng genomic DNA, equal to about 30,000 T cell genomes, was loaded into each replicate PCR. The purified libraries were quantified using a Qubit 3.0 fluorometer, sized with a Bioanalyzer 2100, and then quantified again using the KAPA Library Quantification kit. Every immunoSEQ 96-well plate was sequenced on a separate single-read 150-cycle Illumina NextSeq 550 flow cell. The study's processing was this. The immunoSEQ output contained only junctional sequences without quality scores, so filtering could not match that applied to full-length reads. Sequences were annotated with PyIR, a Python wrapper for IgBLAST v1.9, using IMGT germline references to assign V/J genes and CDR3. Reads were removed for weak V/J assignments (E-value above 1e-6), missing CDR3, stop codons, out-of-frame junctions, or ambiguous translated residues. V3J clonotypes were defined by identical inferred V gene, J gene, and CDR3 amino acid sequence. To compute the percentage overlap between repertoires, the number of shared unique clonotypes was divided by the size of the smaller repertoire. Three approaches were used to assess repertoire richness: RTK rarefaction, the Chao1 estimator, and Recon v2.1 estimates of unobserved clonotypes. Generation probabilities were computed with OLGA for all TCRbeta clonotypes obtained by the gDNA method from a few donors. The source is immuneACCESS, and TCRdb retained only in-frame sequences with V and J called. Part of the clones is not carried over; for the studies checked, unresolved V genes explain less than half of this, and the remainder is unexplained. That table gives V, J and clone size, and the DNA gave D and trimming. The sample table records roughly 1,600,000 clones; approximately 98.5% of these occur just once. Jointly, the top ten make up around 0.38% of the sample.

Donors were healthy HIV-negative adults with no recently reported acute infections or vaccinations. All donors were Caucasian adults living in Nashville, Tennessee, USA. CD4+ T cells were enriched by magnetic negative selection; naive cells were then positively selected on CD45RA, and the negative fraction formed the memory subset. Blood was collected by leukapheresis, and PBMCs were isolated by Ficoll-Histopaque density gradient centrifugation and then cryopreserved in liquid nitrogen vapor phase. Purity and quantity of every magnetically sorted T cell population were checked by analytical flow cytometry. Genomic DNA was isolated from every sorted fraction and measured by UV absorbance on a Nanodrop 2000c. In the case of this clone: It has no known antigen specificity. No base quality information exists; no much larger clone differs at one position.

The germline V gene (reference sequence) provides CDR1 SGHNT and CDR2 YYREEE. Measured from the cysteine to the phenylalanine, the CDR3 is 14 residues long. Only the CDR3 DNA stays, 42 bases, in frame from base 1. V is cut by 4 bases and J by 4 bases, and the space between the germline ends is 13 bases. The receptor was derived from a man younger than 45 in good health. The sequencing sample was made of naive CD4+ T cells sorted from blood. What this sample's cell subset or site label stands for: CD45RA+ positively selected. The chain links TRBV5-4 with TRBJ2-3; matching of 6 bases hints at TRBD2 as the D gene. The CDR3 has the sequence CASSREKWADTQYF. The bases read TGTGCCAGCAGCCGGGAGAAATGGGCAGATACGCAGTATTTT.